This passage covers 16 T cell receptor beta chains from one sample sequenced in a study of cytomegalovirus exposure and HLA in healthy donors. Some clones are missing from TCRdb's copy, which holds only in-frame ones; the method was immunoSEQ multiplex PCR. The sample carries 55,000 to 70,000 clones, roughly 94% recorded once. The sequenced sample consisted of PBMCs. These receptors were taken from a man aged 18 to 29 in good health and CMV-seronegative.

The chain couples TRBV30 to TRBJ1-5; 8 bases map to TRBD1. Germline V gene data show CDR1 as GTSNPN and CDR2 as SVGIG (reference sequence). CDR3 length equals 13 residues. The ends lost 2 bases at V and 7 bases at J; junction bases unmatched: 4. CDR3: CAWSNRGDQPQHF. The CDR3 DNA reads TGTGCCTGGAGTAACAGGGGGGACCAGCCCCAGCATTTT.

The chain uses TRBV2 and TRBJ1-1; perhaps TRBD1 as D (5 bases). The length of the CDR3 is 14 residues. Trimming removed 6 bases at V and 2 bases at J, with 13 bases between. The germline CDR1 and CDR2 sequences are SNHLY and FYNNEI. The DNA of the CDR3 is TGTGCCAGCAGCGAGGGCGGGGGTAACACTGAAGCTTTCTTT. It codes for CASSEGGGNTEAFF.

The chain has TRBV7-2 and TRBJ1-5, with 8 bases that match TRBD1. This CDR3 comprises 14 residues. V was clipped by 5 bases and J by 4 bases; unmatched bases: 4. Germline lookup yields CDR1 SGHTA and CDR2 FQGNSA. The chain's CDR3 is CASSADRGNQPQHF. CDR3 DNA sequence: TGTGCCAGCAGCGCCGACAGGGGTAATCAGCCCCAGCATTTT.

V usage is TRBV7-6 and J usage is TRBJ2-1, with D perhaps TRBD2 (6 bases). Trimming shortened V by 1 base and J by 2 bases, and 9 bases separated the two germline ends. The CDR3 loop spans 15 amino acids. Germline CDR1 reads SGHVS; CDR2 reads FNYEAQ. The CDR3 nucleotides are TGTGCCAGCAGCTTAGGCGGGACCCCCTACAATGAGCAGTTCTTC. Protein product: CASSLGGTPYNEQFF.

The chain's CDR3 is CASSPQGWAYYGYTF. In DNA, the CDR3 is TGTGCCAGCAGTCCCCAGGGTTGGGCATACTATGGCTACACCTTC. The rearrangement joins TRBV28 to TRBJ1-2; D may be TRBD1 (5 bases). CDR1 MDHEN and CDR2 SYDVKM come from the germline V gene. This CDR3 region has 15 residues. V was pared by 5 bases and J by 3 bases, with 16 bases between.

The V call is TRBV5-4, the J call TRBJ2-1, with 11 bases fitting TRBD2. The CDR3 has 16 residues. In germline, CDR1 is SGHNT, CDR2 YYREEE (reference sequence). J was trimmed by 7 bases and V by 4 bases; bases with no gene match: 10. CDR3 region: CASSPPSGRFGNEQFF. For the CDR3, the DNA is TGTGCCAGCAGCCCCCCTAGCGGGAGGTTTGGAAATGAGCAGTTCTTC.

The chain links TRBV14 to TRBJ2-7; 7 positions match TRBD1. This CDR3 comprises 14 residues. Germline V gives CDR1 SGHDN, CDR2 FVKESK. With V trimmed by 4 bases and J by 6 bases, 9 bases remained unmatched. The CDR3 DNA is TGTGCCAGCAGCCGTTGGACAGGCAATTTCGAGCAGTACTTC. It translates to CASSRWTGNFEQYF.

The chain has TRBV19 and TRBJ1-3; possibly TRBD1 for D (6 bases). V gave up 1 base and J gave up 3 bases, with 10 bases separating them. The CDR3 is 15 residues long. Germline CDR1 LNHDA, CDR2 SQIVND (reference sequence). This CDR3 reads CASSIVQGSGNTIYF. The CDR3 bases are TGTGCCAGTAGTATAGTTCAGGGGAGTGGAAACACCATATATTTT.

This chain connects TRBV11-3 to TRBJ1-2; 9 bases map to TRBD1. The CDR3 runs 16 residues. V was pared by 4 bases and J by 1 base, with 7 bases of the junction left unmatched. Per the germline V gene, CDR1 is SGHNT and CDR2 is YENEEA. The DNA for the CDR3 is TGTGCCAGCAGCTCACTCCGGGACAGGGATAACTATGGCTACACCTTC. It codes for CASSSLRDRDNYGYTF.

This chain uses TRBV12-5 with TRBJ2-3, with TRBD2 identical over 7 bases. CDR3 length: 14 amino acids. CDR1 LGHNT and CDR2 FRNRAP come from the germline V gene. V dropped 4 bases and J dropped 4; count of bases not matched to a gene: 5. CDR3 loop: CASGSWTRADTQYF. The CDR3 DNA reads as TGTGCTAGTGGTTCCTGGACTAGAGCAGATACGCAGTATTTT.

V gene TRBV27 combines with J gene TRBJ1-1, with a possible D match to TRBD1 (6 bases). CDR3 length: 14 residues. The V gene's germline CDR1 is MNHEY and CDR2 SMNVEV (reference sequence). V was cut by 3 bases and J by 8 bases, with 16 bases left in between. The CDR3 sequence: CASSLEVGDKEAFF. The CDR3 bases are TGTGCCAGCAGTTTGGAGGTGGGGGACAAGGAAGCTTTCTTT.

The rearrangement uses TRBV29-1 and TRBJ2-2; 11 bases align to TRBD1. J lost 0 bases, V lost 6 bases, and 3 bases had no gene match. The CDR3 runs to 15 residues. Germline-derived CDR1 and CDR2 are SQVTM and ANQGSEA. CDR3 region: CSVRTGGANTGELFF. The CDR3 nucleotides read TGCAGCGTAAGGACAGGGGGCGCGAACACCGGGGAGCTGTTTTTT.

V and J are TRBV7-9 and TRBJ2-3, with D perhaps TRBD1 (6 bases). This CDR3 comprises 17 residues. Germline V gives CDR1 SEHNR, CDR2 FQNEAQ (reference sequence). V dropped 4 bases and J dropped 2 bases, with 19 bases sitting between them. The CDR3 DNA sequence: TGTGCCAGCAGCTACCGGAGAGTCAGGGGTCCCACAGATACGCAGTATTTT. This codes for CASSYRRVRGPTDTQYF.

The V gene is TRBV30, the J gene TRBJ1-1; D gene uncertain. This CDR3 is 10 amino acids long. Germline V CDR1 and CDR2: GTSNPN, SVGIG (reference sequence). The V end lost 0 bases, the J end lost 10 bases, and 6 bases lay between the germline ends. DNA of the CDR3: TGTGCCTGGAGTGTCGGAGGAGCTTTCTTT. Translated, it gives CAWSVGGAFF.

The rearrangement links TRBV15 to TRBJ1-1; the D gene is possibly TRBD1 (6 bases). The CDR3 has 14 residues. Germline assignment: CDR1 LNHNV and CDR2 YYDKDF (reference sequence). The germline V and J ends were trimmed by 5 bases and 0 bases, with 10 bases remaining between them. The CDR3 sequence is CATSGGAMNTEAFF. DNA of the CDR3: TGTGCCACCAGCGGGGGGGCGATGAACACTGAAGCTTTCTTT.

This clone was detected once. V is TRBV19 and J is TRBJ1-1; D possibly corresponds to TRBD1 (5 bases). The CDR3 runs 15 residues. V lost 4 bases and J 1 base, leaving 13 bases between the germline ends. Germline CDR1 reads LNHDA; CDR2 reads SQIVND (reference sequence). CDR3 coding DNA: TGTGCCAGTAGTACGCGGGGACGGGCGAACACTGAAGCTTTCTTT. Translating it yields CASSTRGRANTEAFF.